This TCR beta chain was captured in a study of response to subunit inactivated influenza vaccine. This clonotype was picked up a small number of times. Trimming shortened V by 5 bases and J by 2 bases, and 10 bases separated the two germline ends. The CDR3 runs 14 residues. Germline V CDR1 and CDR2: SEHNR, FQNEAQ (reference sequence). TCRdb redid the calling of the RT-PCR reads with MiXCR, one entry per CDR3 protein. The sample lists hundreds of thousands of distinct CDR3 sequences, approximately 10% occurring once. This same sample was also part of a study on T cells expressing NK-cell markers. According to that study: Template switching by 5'RACE with UMIs generated the TCR beta cDNA.

The sample here was PBMCs from blood, taken on the day of vaccination. The rearrangement uses TRBV7-9 and TRBJ2-4, with TRBD1 as a possible D gene (6 bases). This TCR derives from a man aged 45-60 years who received an inactivated influenza vaccine. The CDR3 coding sequence is TGTGCCAGCAGCAATGACAGGACCAAAAACATTCAGTACTTC. Protein sequence: CASSNDRTKNIQYF.